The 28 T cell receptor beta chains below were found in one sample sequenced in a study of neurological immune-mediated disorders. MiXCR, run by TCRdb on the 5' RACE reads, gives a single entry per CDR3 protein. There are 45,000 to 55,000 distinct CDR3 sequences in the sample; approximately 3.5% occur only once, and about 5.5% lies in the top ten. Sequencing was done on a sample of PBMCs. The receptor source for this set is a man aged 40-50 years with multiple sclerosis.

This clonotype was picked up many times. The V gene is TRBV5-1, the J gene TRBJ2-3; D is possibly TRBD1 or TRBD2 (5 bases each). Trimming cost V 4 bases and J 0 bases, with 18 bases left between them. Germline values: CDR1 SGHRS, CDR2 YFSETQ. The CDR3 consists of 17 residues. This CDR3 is CASSTGGSGPSTDTQYF. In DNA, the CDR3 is TGCGCCAGCAGCACGGGCGGGTCAGGGCCTAGCACAGATACGCAGTATTTT.

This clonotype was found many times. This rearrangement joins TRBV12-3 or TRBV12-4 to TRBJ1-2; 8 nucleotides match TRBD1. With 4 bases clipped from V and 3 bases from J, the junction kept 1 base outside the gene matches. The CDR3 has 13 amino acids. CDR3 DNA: TGTGCCAGCAGTTCGGGACAGGACTATGGCTACACCTTC. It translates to CASSSGQDYGYTF.

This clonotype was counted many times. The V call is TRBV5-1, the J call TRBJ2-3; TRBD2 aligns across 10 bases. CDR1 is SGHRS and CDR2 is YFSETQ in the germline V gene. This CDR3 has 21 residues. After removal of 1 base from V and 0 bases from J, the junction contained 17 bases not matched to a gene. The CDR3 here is CASSLRASGGPLLTSTDTQYF. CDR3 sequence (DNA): TGCGCCAGCAGCTTGAGGGCTAGCGGGGGCCCCCTACTGACTAGCACAGATACGCAGTATTTT.

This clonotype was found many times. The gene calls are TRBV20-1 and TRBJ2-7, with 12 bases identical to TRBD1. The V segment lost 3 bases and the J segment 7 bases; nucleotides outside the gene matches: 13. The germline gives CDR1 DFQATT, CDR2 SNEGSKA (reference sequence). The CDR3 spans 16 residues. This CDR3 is CSARGGGTGGTGEQYF. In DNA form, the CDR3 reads TGCAGTGCTAGGGGGGGCGGGACAGGGGGCACGGGAGAGCAGTACTTC.

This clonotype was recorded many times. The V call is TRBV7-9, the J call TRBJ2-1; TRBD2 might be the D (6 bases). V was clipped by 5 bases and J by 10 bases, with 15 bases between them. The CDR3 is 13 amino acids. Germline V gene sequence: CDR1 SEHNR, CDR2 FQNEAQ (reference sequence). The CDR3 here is CASSVSPRGEQFF. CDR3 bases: TGTGCCAGCAGCGTAAGCCCTCGGGGGGAGCAGTTCTTC.

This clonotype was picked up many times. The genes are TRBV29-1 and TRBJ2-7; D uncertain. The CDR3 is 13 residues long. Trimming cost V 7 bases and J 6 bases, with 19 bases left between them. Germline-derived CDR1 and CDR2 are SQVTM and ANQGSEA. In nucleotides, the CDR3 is TGCAGCGCCCTGTGGGTCGGTGGAACCGAGCAGTACTTC. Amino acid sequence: CSALWVGGTEQYF.

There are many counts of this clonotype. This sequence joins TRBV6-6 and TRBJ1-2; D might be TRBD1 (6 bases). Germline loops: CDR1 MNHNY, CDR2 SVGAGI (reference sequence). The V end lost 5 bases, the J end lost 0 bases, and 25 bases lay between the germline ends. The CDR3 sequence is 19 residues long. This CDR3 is CASSRDRLPPKTSNYGYTF. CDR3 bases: TGTGCCAGCAGTCGAGACAGGCTCCCACCAAAAACCTCTAACTATGGCTACACCTTC.

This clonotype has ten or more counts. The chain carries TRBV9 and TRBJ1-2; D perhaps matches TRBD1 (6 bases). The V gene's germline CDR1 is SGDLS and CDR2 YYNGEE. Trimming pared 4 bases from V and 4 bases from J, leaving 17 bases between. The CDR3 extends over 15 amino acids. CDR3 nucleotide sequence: TGTGCCAGCAGCCCAGATAGTCCGGGGGCCTATGGCTACACCTTC. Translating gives CASSPDSPGAYGYTF.

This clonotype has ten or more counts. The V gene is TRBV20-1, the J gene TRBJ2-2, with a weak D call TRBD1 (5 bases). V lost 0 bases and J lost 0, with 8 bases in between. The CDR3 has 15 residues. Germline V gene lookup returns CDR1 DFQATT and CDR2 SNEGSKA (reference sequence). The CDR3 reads CSARDRAPNTGELFF. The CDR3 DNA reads TGCAGTGCTAGAGACAGGGCCCCGAACACCGGGGAGCTGTTTTTT.

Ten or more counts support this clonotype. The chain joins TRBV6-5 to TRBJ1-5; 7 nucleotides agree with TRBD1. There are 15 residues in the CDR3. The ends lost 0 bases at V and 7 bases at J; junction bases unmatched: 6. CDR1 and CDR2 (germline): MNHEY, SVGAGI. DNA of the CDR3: TGTGCCAGCAGTTACTCGGGGATCAGGGGGCAGCCCCAGCATTTT. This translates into CASSYSGIRGQPQHF.

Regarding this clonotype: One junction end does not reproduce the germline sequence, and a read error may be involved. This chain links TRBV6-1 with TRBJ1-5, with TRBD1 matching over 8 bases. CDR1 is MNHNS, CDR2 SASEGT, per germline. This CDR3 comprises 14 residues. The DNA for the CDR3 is TGTGCCAGCAGTGATGCAGGGGGCAATCAGCCCCAGAATTTT. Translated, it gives CASSDAGGNQPQNF.

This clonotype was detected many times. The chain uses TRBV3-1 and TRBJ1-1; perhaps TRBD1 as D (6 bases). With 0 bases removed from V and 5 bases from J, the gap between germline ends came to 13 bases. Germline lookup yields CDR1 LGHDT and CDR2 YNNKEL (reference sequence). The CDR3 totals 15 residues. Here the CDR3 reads CASSQDSGGRTEAFF. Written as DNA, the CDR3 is TGTGCCAGCAGCCAAGATAGCGGGGGCCGGACTGAAGCTTTCTTT.

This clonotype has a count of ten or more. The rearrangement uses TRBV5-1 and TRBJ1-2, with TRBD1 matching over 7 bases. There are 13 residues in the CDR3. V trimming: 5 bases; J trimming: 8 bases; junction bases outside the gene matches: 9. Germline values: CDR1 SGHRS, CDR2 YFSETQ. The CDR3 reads CASSPQGDSGYTF. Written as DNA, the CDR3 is TGCGCCAGCAGTCCGCAGGGGGACTCGGGCTACACCTTC.

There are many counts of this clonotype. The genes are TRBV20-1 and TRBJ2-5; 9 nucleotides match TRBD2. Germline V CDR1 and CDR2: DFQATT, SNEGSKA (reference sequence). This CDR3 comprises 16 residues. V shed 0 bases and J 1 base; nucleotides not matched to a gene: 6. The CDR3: CSARDVAGVFQETQYF. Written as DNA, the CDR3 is TGCAGTGCTAGAGACGTAGCGGGGGTCTTCCAAGAGACCCAGTACTTC.

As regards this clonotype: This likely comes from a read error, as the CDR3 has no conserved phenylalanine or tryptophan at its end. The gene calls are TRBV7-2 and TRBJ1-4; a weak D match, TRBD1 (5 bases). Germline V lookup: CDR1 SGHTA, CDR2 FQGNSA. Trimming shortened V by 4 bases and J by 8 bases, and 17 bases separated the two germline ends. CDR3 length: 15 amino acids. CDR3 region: CASSSRVGTGEKLFN. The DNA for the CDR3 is TGTGCCAGCAGCTCCCGGGTGGGGACGGGAGAAAAACTGTTTAAT.

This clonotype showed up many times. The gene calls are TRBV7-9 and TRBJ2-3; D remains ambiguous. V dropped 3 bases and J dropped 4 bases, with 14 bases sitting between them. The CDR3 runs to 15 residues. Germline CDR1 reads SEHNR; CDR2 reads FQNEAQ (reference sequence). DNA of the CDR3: TGTGCCAGCAGCTTCCGGATTGGCGGTCCAGATACGCAGTATTTT. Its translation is CASSFRIGGPDTQYF. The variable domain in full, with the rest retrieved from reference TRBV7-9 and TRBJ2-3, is DTGVSQNPRHKITKRGQNVTFRCDPISEHNRLYWYRQTLGQGPEFLTYFQNEAQLEKSRLLSDRFSAERPKGSFSTLEIQRTEQGDSAMYLCASSFRIGGPDTQYFGPGTRLTVL.

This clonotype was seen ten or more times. The CDR3 nucleotides read TGTGCCAGCATGACCGGGGGTTTAGGAACTGAAGCTTTCTTT. Translation: CASMTGGLGTEAFF. The gene calls are TRBV5-6 and TRBJ1-1, with TRBD1 as a possible D gene (5 bases). From germline, CDR1 is SGHDT and CDR2 YYEEEE. Trimming removed 6 bases from V and 5 bases from J, with 17 bases in between. The length of the CDR3 is 14 residues.

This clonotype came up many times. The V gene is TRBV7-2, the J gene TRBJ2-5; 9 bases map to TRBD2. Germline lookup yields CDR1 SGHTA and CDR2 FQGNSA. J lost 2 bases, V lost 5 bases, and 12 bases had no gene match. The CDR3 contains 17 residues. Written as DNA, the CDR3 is TGTGCCAGCAGCACAAACCCATGGCGGGGGGGACAAGAGACCCAGTACTTC. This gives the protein CASSTNPWRGGQETQYF.

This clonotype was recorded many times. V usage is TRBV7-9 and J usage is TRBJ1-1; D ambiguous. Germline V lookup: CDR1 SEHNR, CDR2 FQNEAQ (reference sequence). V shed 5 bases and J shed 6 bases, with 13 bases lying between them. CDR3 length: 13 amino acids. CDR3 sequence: CASSRTGGPEAFF. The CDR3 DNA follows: TGTGCCAGCAGCCGGACGGGAGGCCCTGAAGCTTTCTTT.

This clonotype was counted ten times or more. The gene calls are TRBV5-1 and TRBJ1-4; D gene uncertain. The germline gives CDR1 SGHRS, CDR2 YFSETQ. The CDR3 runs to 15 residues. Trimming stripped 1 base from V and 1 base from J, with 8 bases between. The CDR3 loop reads CASSLNEGTNEKLFF. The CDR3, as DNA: TGCGCCAGCAGCTTGAATGAGGGAACTAATGAAAAACTGTTTTTT.

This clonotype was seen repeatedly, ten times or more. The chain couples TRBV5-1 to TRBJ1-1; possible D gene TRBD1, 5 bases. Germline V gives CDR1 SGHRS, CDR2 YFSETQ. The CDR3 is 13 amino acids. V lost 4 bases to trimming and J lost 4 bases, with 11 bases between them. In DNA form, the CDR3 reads TGCGCCAGCAGCCCAGGGAGAACCACTGAAGCTTTCTTT. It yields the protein CASSPGRTTEAFF.

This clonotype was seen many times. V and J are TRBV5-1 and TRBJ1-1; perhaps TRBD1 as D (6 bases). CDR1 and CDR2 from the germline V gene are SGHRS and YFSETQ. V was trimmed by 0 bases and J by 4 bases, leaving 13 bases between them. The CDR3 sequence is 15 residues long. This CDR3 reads CASSLGGTGFTEAFF. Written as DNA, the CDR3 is TGCGCCAGCAGCTTGGGGGGTACAGGGTTCACTGAAGCTTTCTTT.

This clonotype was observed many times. The CDR3 nucleotides read TGCAGTGCTAGAGATCTGGGACTAGTTTCCCACGAGCAGTACTTC. Its protein is CSARDLGLVSHEQYF. The chain combines TRBV20-1 with TRBJ2-7; 8 bases are a match to TRBD2. CDR1 is DFQATT and CDR2 is SNEGSKA in the germline V gene (reference sequence). The trim removed 0 bases at V and 5 bases at J, leaving 9 bases unmatched. The CDR3 runs to 15 residues.

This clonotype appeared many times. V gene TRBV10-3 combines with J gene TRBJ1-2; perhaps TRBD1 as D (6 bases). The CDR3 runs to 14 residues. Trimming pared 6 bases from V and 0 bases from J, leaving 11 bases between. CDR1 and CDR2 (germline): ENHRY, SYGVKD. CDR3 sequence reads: CAIRGDTPNYGYTF. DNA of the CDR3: TGTGCCATCAGGGGGGACACCCCTAACTATGGCTACACCTTC.

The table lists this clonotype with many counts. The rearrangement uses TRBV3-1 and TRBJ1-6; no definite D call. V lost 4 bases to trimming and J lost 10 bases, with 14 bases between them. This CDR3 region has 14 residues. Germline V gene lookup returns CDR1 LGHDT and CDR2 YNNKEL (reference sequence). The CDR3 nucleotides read TGTGCCAGCAGCCCCGAGGATTCACGGTCACCCCTCCACTTT. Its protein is CASSPEDSRSPLHF.

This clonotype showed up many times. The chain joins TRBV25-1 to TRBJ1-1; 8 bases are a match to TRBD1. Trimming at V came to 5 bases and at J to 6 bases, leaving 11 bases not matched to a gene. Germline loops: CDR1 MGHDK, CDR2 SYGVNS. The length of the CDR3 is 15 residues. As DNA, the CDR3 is TGTGCCAGCAGTCCCGAAACAGGGGGGAAGGCTGAAGCTTTCTTT. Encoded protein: CASSPETGGKAEAFF.

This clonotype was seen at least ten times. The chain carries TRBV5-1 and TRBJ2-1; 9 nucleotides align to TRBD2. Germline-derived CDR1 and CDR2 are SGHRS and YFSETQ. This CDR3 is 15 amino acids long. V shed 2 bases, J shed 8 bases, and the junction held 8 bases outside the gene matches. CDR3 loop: CASSFWLAGMDEQFF. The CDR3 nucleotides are TGCGCCAGCAGCTTTTGGCTAGCGGGGATGGATGAGCAGTTCTTC.

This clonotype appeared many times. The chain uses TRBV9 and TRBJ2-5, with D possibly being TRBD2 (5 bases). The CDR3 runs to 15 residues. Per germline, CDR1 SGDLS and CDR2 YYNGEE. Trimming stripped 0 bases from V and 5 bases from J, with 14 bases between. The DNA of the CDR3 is TGTGCCAGCAGCGTAGACGAAAACAGCGGCGAGACCCAGTACTTC. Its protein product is CASSVDENSGETQYF. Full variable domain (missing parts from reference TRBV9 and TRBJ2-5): DSGVTQTPKHLITATGQRVTLRCSPRSGDLSVYWYQQSLDQGLQFLIQYYNGEERAKGNILERFSAQQFPDLHSELNLSSLELGDSALYFCASSVDENSGETQYFGPGTRLLVL.